The clone carrying this T cell receptor (beta chain) was counted between two and nine times. Antigen: not known. The germline gives CDR1 LGHNT, CDR2 FRNRAP. The CDR3 has 13 amino acids. V lost 2 bases and J lost 4, with 8 bases in between. TCRdb re-derived calls from the reads in MiXCR, one entry per CDR3 protein. The table has roughly 990,000 distinct CDR3 sequences, about 33% seen once. The sample originates from a study of T cell repertoires in cytomegalovirus infection. Study-wide background: Recently identified HLA-C-restricted CMV epitopes were among the peptides used.

The chain combines TRBV12-5 with TRBJ1-1; no firm D call. The sequencing here drew on cultured CD8+ T cells from PBMCs, taken from culture after CMV antigen stimulation. The TCR sequence derives from a human donor in good health (CMV status not recorded). Some clones in this sample may be carry-over from other donors' samples. CDR3 amino acids: CASGLSLSTEAFF. The CDR3 nucleotides read TGTGCTAGTGGTTTGTCCCTTAGCACTGAAGCTTTCTTT.